This section outlines one TCR beta chain sequence together with its context. This clone was counted once. This receptor's antigen is unknown. Base qualities are missing; no much larger clone stands one base away. CDR1 and CDR2 are read off the germline V gene (reference sequence) as LGHDT and YNNKEL. From the cysteine through the phenylalanine, the CDR3 covers 15 amino acids. The kept DNA is CDR3 alone, 45 bases in frame from the first base. V is cut by 2 bases and J by 3 bases, and the space between the germline ends is 11 bases. In the prospective study, participants were about 18 to 95 years old, resided in 25 or so geographic areas of the United States, and were enrolled through a virtual design. To assign participants to cohorts, the prospective study relied on clinical history that participants themselves reported in a screening survey and a study questionnaire. A participant counted as exposed if, within 2 weeks of entering the study, that participant had been in contact with someone who had a PCR-confirmed or clinician-diagnosed COVID-19 case. Each participant in the prospective study had whole blood, serum and a nasopharyngeal or oropharyngeal swab collected by mobile phlebotomists. Over a roughly 2-month period, participants in the prospective study had the option of providing additional blood draws and questionnaires. Prospective study blood samples were shipped either frozen or at room temperature before DNA extraction.

The immunoSEQ Assay, a bias-controlled multiplex PCR, was used to amplify TCRbeta CDR3 regions from genomic DNA. Under the source paper's analysis protocol: Within the assay, amplification of reference gene primers was used to estimate how many nucleated cells each sample contained. To quantify the absolute abundance of each unique TCRbeta CDR3 rearrangement, sequence reads were collapsed and filtered. For each sample, productive Simpson clonality was calculated by taking the square root of Simpson's diversity index across productive rearrangements. Drawn from immuneACCESS, this table holds only the in-frame rearrangements with V and J called that TCRdb kept. Clones are partly lost; checked studies trace under half to an unresolved V gene and leave the rest unexplained. V and J calls and clone size are those listed in that table; D and trimming were worked out from the DNA. Counted in this sample were some 320,000 clones; 85% to 95% of them appeared once. The ten most abundant clones make up roughly 3.9% of the sample.

This record belongs to a study of blood T cell repertoires in COVID-19 (dated by TCRdb to about 2020). About the investigation overall: Samples from collaborators originated in the United States, Italy and Spain and spanned both the acute and convalescent phases of COVID-19. Nearly every sample came with metadata listing a de-identified subject ID, COVID-19 status, age in years and sex. The samples were drawn from two sources: the first 160 participants of the ongoing ImmuneRACE study, and about 1,300 subjects contributed by 6 global collaborators. The material from the prospective study consisted of cDNA or gDNA derived from T cells, B-cell-depleted T cells, or PBMCs. Subjects who had been exposed to COVID-19, were actively infected with it, or had recovered from it provided the deeply sampled blood TCRbeta repertoires that made up the dataset. The repertoires were released in a freely available public database meant as a resource for research on the immune response to SARS-CoV-2. HLA class I and class II types, where available, came from metadata supplied by the sample provider rather than from assay-based typing.

Beyond this particular receptor, the publication reports: The amount of clinical and demographic metadata varied by source and participant and was provided uncurated.

The chain joins TRBV3-1 (or the pseudogene TRBV3-2) to TRBJ1-3; matching of 5 bases hints at TRBD1 as the D gene. Sequencing was performed on PBMCs or T cells enriched from blood (not recorded which). The TCR sequence derives from a woman aged 25 to 39 who had been exposed to COVID-19. The bases read TGTGCCAGCAGCCAACAGGGAATATTTGGAAACACCATATATTTT. Its amino acids are CASSQQGIFGNTIYF.